This T cell receptor (beta chain) was documented in a study of long-term antiretroviral therapy in people with HIV. Version v3.0 of the immunoSEQ assay ran at survey level. Measured with immunoSEQ multiplex PCR; TCRdb has only the in-frame clones, and not every one. The table records tens of thousands of clones, about 90% of them present only once. J lost 4 bases, V lost 4 bases, and 7 bases had no gene match. CDR1 and CDR2 from the germline V gene are SGHNT and YENEEA. The CDR3 is 15 amino acids. The specimen was unsorted PBMCs, collected 2 years after starting antiretroviral therapy. This receptor was obtained from a man aged 50-59 years with HIV. The rearrangement links TRBV11-3 to TRBJ2-7, with 10 bases identical to TRBD1. Written as DNA, the CDR3 is TGTGCCAGCAGCTCTAGGACAGGGGGGATTTACGAGCAGTACTTC. This sequence encodes CASSSRTGGIYEQYF.